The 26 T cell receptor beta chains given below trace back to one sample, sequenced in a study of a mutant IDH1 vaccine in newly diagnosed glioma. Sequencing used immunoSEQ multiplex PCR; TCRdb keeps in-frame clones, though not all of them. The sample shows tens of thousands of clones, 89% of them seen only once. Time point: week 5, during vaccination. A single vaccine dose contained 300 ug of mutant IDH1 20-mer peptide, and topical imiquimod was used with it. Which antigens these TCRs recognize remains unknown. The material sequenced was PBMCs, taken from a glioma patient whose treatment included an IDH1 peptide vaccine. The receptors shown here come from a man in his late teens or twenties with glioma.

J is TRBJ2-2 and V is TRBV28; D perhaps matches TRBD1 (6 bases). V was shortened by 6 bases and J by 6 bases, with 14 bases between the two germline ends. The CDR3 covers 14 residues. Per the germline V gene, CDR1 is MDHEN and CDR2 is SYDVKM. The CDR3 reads CASRRTGSPGELFF. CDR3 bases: TGTGCCAGCAGGAGAACAGGGTCACCCGGGGAGCTGTTTTTT.

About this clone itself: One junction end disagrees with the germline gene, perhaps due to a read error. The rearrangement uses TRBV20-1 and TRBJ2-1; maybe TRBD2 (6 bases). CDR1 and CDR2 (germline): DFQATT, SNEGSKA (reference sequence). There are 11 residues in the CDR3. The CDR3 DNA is TGTGCGGGACGAGATCGGGGTGAGCAGTTCTTC. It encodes CAGRDRGEQFF.

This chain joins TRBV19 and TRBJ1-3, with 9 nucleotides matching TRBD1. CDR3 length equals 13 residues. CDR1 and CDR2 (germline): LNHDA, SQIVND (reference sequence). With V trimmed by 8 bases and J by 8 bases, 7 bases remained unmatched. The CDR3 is CASGPQGADTIYF. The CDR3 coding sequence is TGTGCCAGTGGTCCACAGGGGGCTGACACCATATATTTT.

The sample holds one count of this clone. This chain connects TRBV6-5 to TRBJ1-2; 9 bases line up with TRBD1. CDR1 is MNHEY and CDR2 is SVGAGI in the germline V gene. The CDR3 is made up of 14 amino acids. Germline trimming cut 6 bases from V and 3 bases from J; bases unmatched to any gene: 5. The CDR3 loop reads CASSTGTGYYGYTF. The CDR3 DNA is TGTGCCAGCAGCACCGGGACAGGGTACTATGGCTACACCTTC.

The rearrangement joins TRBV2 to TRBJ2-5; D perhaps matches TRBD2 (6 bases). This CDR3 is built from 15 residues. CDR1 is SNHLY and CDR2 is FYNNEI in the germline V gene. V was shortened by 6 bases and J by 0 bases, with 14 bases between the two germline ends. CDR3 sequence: CASRDPWGDQETQYF. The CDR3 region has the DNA TGTGCCAGCAGAGACCCCTGGGGGGACCAAGAGACCCAGTACTTC.

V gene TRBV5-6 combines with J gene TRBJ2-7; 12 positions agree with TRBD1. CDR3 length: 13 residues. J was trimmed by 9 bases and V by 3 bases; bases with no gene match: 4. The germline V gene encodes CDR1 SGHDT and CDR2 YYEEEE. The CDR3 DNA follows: TGTGCCAGCAGCTGGGACAGGGGGCGTGGGCAGTACTTC. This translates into CASSWDRGRGQYF. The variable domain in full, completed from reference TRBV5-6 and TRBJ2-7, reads DAGVTQSPTHLIKTRGQQVTLRCSPKSGHDTVSWYQQALGQGPQFIFQYYEEEERQRGNFPDRFSGHQFPNYSSELNVNALLLGDSALYLCASSWDRGRGQYFGPGTRLTVT.

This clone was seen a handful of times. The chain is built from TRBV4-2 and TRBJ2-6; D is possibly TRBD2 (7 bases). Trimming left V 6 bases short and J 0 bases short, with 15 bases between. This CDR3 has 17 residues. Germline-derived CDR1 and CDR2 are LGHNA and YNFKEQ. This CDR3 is CASSLVRGGSGANVLTF. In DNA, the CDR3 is TGTGCCAGCAGTCTCGTTAGGGGGGGCTCTGGGGCCAACGTCCTGACTTTC.

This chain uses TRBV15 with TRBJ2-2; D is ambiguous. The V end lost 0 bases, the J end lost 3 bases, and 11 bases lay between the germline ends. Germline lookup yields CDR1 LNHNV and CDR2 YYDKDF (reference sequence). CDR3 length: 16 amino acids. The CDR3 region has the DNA TGTGCCACCAGCAGAGAAGAGGCGCCAGACACCGGGGAGCTGTTTTTT. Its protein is CATSREEAPDTGELFF.

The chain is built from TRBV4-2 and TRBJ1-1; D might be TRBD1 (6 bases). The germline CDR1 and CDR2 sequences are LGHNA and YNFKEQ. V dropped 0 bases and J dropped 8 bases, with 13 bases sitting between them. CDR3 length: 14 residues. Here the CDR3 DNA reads TGTGCCAGCAGCCAAGATCGGGGACAACAAGAAGCTTTCTTT. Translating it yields CASSQDRGQQEAFF.

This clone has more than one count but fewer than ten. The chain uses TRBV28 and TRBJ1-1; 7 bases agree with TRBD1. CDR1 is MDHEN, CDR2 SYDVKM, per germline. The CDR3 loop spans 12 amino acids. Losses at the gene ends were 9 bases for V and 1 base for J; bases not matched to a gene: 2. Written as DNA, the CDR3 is TGTGCCAGTGGGACAGCGAACACTGAAGCTTTCTTT. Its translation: CASGTANTEAFF.

This CDR3 is CASSPSGPQGYGYTF. For the CDR3, the DNA is TGTGCCAGCAGTCCCTCGGGGCCTCAGGGTTATGGCTACACCTTC. The rearrangement uses TRBV6-5 and TRBJ1-2; tentative D call: TRBD1 (5 bases). CDR3 length: 15 amino acids. V was trimmed by 5 bases and J by 5 bases, leaving 18 bases between them. The V gene's germline CDR1 is MNHEY and CDR2 SVGAGI.

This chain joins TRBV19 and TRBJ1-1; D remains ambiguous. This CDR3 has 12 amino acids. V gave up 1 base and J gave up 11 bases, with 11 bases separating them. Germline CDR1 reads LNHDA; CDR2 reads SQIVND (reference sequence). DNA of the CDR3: TGTGCCAGTAGTATAGGGACCGTGGAGGCTTTCTTT. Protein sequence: CASSIGTVEAFF.

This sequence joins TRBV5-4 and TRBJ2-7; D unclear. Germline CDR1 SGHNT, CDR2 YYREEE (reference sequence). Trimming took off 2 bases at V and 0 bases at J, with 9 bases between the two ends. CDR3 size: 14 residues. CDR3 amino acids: CASSFAVDSYEQYF. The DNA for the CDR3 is TGTGCCAGCAGCTTCGCAGTGGACTCCTACGAGCAGTACTTC.

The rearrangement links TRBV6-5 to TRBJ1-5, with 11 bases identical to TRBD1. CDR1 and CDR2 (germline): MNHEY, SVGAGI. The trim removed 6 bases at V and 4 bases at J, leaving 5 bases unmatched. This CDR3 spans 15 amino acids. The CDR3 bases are TGTGCCAGCAGATTGGACAGGGGGCCAAATCAGCCCCAGCATTTT. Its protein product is CASRLDRGPNQPQHF.

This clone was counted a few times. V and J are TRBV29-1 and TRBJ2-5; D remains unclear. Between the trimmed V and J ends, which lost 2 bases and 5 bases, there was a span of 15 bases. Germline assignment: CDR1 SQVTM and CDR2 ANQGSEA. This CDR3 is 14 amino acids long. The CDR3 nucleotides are TGCAGCGTTGAAACCGCGAAACTTGGGGAGACCCAGTACTTC. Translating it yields CSVETAKLGETQYF.

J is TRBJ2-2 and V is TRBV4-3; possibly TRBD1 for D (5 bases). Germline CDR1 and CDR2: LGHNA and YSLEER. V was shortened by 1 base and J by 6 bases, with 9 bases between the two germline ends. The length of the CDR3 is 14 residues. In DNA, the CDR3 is TGCGCCAGCAGCCAAGCAGGGTTCCCCGGGGAGCTGTTTTTT. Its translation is CASSQAGFPGELFF.

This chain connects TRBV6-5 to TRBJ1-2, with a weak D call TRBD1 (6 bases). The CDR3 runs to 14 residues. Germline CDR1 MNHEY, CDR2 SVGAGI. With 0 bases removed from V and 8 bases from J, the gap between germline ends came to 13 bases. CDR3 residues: CASSYSSGAPGYTF. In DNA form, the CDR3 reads TGTGCCAGCAGTTACTCATCGGGGGCGCCGGGCTACACCTTC.

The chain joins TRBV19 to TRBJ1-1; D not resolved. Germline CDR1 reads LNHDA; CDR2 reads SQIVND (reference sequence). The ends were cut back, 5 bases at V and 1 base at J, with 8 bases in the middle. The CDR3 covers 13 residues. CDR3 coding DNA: TGTGCCAGTAGTGCCCAACCGAACACTGAAGCTTTCTTT. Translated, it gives CASSAQPNTEAFF.

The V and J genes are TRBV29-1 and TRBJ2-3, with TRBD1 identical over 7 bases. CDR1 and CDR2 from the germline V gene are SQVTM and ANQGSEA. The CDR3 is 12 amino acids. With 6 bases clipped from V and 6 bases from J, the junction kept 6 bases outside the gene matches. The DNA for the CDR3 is TGCAGCGTCCCGGACAGGTGGGATACGCAGTATTTT. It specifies CSVPDRWDTQYF.

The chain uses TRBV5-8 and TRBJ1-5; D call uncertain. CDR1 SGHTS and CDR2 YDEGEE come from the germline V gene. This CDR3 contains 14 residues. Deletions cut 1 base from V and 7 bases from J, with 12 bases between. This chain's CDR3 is CASSLLTARQPQHF. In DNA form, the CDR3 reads TGTGCCAGCAGCTTGCTGACCGCACGACAGCCCCAGCATTTT.

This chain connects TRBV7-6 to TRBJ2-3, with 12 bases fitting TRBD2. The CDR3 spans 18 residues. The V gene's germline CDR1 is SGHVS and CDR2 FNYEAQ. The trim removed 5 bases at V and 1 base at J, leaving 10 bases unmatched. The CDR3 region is CASSPGLAGPLRTDTQYF. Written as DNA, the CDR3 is TGTGCCAGCAGCCCTGGACTAGCGGGACCACTTCGCACAGATACGCAGTATTTT.

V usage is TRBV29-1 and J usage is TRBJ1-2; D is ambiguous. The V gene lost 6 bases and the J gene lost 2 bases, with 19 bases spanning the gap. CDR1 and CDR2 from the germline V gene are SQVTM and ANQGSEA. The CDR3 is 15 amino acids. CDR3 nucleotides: TGCAGCGTCCCCCCGGGCCCTTCTATGAACTATGGCTACACCTTC. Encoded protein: CSVPPGPSMNYGYTF.

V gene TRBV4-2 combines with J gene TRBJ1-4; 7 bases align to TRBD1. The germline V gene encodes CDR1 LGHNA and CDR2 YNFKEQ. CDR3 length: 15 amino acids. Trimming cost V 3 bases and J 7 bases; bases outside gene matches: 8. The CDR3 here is CASSHAYGTAEKLFF. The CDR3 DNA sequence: TGTGCCAGCAGCCATGCTTATGGGACAGCTGAAAAACTGTTTTTT.

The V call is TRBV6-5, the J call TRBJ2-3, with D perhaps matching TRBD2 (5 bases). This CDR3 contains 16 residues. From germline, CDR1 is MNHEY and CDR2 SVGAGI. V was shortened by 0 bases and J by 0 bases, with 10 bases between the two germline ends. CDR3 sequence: CASSYSTTPSTDTQYF. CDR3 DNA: TGTGCCAGCAGTTACTCGACTACCCCTAGCACAGATACGCAGTATTTT.

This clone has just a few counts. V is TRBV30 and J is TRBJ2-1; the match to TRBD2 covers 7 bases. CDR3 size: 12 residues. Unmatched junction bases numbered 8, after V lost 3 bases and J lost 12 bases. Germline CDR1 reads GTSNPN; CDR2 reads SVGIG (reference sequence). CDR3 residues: CAWRGTNRRQFF. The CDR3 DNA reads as TGTGCCTGGAGGGGGACTAACCGGCGGCAGTTCTTC.

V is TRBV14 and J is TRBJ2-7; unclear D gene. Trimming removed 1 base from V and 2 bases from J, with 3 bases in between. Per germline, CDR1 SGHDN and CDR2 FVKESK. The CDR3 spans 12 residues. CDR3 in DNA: TGTGCCAGCAGCCAAGGGGCCTACGAGCAGTACTTC. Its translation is CASSQGAYEQYF.